This T cell receptor beta chain stems from a study of T cells in Graves' hyperthyroidism and ophthalmopathy. The V end was cut by 3 bases, the J end by 3 bases, with 15 bases between. The CDR3 has 15 residues. TCR beta CDR3 regions were amplified from RNA. First-round RT-PCR with HTBI primers amplified the TCR CDR3 region. MiXCR, applied by TCRdb to the multiplex PCR reads, yields one record per CDR3 protein. The sample lists about 590,000 distinct CDR3 sequences, approximately 14% seen once, with around 7.3% in the top ten. This clonotype was recorded many times. Cells are PBMCs isolated from 9 to 10 ml of fresh blood.

The sequencing input was blood. The receptor's source is a woman in her 30s with Graves' hyperthyroidism. This rearrangement joins TRBV12-3 or TRBV12-4 to TRBJ2-7; D remains ambiguous. The CDR3 DNA reads TGTGCCAGCAGTTTTCGCTCACAGATGAGCTACGAGCAGTACTTC. It translates to CASSFRSQMSYEQYF.